This T cell receptor (beta chain) stems from a study of blood T cell repertoires in COVID-19. As for the study in general: Samples came from the United States, Italy and Spain, spanning acute and convalescent COVID-19.

Produced via immunoSEQ multiplex PCR; TCRdb's table is partial and in-frame only. The sample contains about 210,000 clones, about four fifths of which appear only once. V lost 8 bases and J 2 bases, leaving 13 bases between the germline ends. The germline CDR1 and CDR2 sequences are LGHDT and YNNKEL (reference sequence). The length of the CDR3 is 14 residues. This clone has just a few counts. This chain links TRBV3-1 (or the pseudogene TRBV3-2) with TRBJ2-1; D is uncertain. Specimen: PBMCs or T cells enriched from blood (not recorded which). This TCR was recovered from a woman between 50 and 59 years old with acute COVID-19. As DNA, the CDR3 is TGTGCCAGCGGATCGGAGACCCCCTACAATGAGCAGTTCTTC. Protein sequence: CASGSETPYNEQFF.